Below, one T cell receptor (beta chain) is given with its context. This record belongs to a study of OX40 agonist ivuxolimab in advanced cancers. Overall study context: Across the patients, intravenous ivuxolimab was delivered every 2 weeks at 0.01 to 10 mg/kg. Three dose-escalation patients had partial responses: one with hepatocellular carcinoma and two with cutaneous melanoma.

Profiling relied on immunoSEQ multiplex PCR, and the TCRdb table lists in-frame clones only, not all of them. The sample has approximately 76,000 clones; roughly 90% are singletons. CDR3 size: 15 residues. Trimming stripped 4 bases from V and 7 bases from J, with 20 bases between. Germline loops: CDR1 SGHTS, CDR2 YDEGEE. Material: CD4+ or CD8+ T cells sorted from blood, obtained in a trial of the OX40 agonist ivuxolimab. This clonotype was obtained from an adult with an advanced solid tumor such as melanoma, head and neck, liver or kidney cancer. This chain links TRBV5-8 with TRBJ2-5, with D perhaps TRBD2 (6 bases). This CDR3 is CASSPPVGGRGTQYF. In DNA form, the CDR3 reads TGTGCCAGCAGCCCGCCGGTCGGGGGACGGGGGACCCAGTACTTC.